Sequencing of this T cell receptor beta chain was carried out in a study of beta chain features in type 1 diabetes. Study-level findings and limits: TCRB repertoires of naive, central memory and Treg cells appeared more similar among patients than among healthy donors. The question left open here concerned HLA type influencing TCRB rearrangement. All four CD4+ subsets from Type 1 diabetes patients carried moderately but significantly shorter TCRB CDR3s. Patients with type 1 diabetes carried fewer insertions and had more deletions at their VDJ junctions.

The isolated RNA, all of it, was reverse transcribed, so expressed TCRB transcripts were what got sequenced. Using immunoSEQ multiplex PCR, the repertoire was profiled, and TCRdb retains in-frame clones only, with some absent. The sample holds about 170,000 clones, roughly 8% seen once. The CDR3 extends over 14 amino acids. CDR1 and CDR2 from the germline V gene are MNHEY and SVGAGI. Trimming removed 3 bases at V and 2 bases at J, with 10 bases between. With regard to this clone: As yet, its antigen is unknown. This same CDR3 is encoded by further DNA sequences in the sample.

By way of CD45RO/CCR7/CD25/CD127/CD95/CD27, the CD4+ regulatory, stem cell-like memory, central memory and naive cells were sorted. This chain uses TRBV6-5 with TRBJ1-1; D may be TRBD1 (6 bases). The sequence was obtained from a man aged 18 to 29 with type 1 diabetes. Specimen: central memory CD4+ T cells from blood. This CDR3 is CASSYGQTNTEAFF. In DNA form, the CDR3 reads TGTGCCAGCAGTTATGGACAGACAAACACTGAAGCTTTCTTT.